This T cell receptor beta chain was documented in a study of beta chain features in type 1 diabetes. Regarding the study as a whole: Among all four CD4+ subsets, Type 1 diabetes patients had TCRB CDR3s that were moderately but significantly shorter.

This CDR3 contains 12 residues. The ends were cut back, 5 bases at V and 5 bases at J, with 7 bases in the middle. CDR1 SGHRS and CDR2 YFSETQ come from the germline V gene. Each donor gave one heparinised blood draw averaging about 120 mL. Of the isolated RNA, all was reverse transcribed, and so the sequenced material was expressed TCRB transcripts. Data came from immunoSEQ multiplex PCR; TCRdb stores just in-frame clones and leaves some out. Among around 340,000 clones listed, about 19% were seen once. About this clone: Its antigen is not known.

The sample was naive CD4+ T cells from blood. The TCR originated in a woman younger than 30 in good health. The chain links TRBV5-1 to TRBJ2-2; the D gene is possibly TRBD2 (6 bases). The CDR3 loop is CASSRETGELFF. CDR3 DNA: TGCGCCAGCAGTCGGGAGACCGGGGAGCTGTTTTTT.